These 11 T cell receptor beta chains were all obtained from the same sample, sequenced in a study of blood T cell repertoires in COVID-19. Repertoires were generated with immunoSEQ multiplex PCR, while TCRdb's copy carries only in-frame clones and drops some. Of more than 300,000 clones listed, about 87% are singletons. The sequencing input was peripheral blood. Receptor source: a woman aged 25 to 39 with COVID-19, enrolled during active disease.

In DNA, the CDR3 is TGTGCCACCAGGGACAGCAAAAACCAAGAGACCCAGTACTTC. Its translation: CATRDSKNQETQYF. The chain recombines TRBV24-1 with TRBJ2-5; a possible D gene is TRBD1 (6 bases). This CDR3 has 14 amino acids. Germline loops: CDR1 KGHDR, CDR2 SFDVKD. Trimming left V 7 bases short and J 0 bases short, with 11 bases between.

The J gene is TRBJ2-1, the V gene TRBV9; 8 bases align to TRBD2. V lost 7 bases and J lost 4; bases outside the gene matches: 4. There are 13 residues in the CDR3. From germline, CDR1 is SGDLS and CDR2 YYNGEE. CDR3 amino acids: CASGREGYNEQFF. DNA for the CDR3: TGTGCCAGCGGACGGGAGGGATACAATGAGCAGTTCTTC. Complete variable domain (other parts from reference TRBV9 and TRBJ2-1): DSGVTQTPKHLITATGQRVTLRCSPRSGDLSVYWYQQSLDQGLQFLIQYYNGEERAKGNILERFSAQQFPDLHSELNLSSLELGDSALYFCASGREGYNEQFFGPGTRLTVL.

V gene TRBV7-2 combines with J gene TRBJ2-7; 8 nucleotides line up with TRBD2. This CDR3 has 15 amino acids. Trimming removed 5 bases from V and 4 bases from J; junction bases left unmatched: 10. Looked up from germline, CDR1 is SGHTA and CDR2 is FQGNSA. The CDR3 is CASSPPGGALYEQYF. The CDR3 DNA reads TGTGCCAGCAGCCCACCGGGAGGGGCCCTTTACGAGCAGTACTTC. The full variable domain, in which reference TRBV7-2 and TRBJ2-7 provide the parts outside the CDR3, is GAGVSQSPSNKVTEKGKDVELRCDPISGHTALYWYRQSLGQGLEFLIYFQGNSAPDKSGLPSDRFSAERTGGSVSTLTIQRTQQEDSAVYLCASSPPGGALYEQYFGPGTRLTVT.

The CDR3 loop reads CASSLTRDSSGNTIYF. The DNA of the CDR3 is TGTGCCAGCAGCCTGACCAGGGACAGCTCTGGAAACACCATATATTTT. V is TRBV7-9 and J is TRBJ1-3; 7 positions agree with TRBD1. The J segment lost 0 bases and the V segment lost 5 bases, leaving 7 bases of the junction unmatched. There are 16 residues in the CDR3. The germline CDR1 and CDR2 sequences are SEHNR and FQNEAQ (reference sequence).

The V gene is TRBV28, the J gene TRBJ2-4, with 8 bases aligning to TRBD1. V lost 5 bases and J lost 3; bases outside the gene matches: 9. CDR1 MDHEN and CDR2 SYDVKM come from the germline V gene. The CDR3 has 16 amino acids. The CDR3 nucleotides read TGTGCCAGCAGTCCCCCCAGGGGGCTTGACAAAAACATTCAGTACTTC. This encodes CASSPPRGLDKNIQYF.

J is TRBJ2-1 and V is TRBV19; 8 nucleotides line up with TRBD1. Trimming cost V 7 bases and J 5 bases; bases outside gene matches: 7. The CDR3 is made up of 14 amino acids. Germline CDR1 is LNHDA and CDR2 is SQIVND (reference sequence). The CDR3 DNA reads TGTGCCAGTACAGGGGGCGTTTTAAACAATGAGCAGTTCTTC. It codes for CASTGGVLNNEQFF.

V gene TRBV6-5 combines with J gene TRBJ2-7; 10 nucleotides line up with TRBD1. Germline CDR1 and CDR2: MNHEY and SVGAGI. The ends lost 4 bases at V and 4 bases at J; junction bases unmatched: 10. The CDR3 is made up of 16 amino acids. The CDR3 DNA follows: TGTGCCAGCAGTTTAGTGCTCCGGGACAGGGGTTACGAGCAGTACTTC. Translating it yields CASSLVLRDRGYEQYF.

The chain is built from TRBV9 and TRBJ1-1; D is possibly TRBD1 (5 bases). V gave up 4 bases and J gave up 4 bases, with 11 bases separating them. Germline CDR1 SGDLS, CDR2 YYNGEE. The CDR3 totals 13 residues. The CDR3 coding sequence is TGTGCCAGCAGCACCCGGGGGGGCACTGAAGCTTTCTTT. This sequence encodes CASSTRGGTEAFF. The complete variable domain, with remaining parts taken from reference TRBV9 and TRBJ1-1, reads DSGVTQTPKHLITATGQRVTLRCSPRSGDLSVYWYQQSLDQGLQFLIQYYNGEERAKGNILERFSAQQFPDLHSELNLSSLELGDSALYFCASSTRGGTEAFFGQGTRLTVV.

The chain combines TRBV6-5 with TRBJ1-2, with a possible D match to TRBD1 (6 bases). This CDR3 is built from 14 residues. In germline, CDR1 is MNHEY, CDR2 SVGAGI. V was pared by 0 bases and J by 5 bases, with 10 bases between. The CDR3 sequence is CASSYSRTVYGYTF. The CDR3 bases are TGTGCCAGCAGTTACTCAAGGACAGTGTATGGCTACACCTTC.

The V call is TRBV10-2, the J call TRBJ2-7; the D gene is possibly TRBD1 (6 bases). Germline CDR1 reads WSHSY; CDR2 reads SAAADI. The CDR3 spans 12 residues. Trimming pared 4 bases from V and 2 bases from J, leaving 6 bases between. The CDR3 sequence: CASSGTAYEQYF. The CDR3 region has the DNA TGCGCCAGCAGTGGGACAGCCTACGAGCAGTACTTC.

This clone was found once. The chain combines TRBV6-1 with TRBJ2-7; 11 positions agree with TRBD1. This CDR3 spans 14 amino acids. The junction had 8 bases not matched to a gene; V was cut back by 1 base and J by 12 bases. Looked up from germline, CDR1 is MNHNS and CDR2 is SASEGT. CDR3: CASSEGTGGRRMYF. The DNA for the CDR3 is TGTGCCAGCAGTGAAGGGACAGGGGGCAGGCGGATGTACTTC.